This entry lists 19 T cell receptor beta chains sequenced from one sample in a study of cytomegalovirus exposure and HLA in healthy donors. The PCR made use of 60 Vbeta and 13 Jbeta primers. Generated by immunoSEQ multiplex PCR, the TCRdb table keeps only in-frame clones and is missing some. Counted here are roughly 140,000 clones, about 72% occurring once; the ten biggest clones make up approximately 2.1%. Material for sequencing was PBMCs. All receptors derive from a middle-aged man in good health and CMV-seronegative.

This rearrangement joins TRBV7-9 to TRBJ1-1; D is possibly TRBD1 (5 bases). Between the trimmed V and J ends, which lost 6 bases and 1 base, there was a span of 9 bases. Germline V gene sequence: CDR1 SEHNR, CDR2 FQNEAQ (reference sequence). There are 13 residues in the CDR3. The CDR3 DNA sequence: TGTGCCAGCAGGCCTGACAGGAACACTGAAGCTTTCTTT. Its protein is CASRPDRNTEAFF.

This CDR3 reads CASRAGVTGELFF. The CDR3 bases are TGTGCCAGCAGAGCAGGGGTCACCGGGGAGCTGTTTTTT. This rearrangement joins TRBV7-7 to TRBJ2-2; D possibly corresponds to TRBD1 (6 bases). Germline CDR1 and CDR2: SSHAT and FNYEAQ (reference sequence). The CDR3 is 13 residues long. The V gene lost 6 bases and the J gene lost 4 bases, with 9 bases spanning the gap.

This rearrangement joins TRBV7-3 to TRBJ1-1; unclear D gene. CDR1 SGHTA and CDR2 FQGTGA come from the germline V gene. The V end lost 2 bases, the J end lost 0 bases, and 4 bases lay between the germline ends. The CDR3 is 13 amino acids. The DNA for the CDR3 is TGTGCCAGCAGCTTATTTATGAACACTGAAGCTTTCTTT. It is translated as CASSLFMNTEAFF.

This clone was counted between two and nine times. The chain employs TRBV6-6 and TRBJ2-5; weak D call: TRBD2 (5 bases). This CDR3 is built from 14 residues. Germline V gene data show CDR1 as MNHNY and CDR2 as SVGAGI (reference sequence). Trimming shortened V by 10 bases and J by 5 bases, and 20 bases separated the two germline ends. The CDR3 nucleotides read TGTGCCATCTCCTCTGGGCTAGCTCGGGAGACCCAGTACTTC. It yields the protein CAISSGLARETQYF.

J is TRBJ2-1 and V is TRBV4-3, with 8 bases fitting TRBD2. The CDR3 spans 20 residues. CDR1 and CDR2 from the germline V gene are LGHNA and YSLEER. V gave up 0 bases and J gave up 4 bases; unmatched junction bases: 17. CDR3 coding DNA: TGCGCCAGCAGCCAAGAACGAGCGGGAGTGCCAATTAGGGGTTACAATGAGCAGTTCTTC. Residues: CASSQERAGVPIRGYNEQFF.

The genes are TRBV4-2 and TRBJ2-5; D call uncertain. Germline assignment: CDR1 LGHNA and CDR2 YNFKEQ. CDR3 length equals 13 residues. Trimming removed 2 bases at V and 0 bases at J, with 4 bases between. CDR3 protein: CASSQFYQETQYF. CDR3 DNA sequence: TGTGCCAGCAGCCAATTCTACCAAGAGACCCAGTACTTC.

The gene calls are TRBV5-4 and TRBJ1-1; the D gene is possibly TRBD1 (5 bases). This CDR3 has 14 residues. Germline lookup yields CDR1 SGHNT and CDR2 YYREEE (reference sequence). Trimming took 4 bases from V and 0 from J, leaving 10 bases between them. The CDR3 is CASSLQGVNTEAFF. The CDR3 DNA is TGTGCCAGCAGCCTGCAAGGGGTGAACACTGAAGCTTTCTTT.

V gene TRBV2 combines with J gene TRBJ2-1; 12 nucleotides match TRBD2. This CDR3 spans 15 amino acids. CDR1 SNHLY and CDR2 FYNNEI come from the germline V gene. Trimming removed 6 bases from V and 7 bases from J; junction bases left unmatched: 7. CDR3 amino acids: CASRTGLAGWNEQFF. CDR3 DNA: TGTGCCAGCAGGACGGGACTAGCGGGTTGGAATGAGCAGTTCTTC.

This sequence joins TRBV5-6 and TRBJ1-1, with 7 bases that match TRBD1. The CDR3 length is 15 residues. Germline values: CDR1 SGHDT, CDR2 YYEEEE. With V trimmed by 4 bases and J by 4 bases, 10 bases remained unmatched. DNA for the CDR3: TGTGCCAGCAGCCCCCGCGACAGGGTAATCACTGAAGCTTTCTTT. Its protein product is CASSPRDRVITEAFF.

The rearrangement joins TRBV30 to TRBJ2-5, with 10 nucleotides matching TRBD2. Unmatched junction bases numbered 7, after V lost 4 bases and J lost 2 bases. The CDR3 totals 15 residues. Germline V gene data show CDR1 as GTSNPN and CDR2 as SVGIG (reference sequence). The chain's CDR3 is CAWNCSSGRQETQYF. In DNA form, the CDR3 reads TGTGCCTGGAATTGCTCTAGCGGGAGACAAGAGACCCAGTACTTC.

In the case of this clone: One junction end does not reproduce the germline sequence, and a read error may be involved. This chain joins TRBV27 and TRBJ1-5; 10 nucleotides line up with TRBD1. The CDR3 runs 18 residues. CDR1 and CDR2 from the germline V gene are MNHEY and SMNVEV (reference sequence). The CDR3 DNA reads TGTGCCAGCAGTGCACGGGACAGGGGACAATATAGCAATCAGCCCCAGAATTTT. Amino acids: CASSARDRGQYSNQPQNF.

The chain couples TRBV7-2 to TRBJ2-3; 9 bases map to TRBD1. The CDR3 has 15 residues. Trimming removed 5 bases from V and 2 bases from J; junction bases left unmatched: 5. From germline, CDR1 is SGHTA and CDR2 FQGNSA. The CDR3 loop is CASSLGTGYTDTQYF. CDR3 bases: TGTGCCAGCAGCCTGGGGACAGGGTACACAGATACGCAGTATTTT.

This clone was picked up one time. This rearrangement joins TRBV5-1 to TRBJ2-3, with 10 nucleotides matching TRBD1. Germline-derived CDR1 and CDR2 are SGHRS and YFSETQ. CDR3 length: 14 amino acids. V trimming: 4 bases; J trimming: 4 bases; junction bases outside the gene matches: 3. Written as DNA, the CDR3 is TGCGCCAGCAGCAACGGACAGGGGGCAGATACGCAGTATTTT. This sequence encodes CASSNGQGADTQYF.

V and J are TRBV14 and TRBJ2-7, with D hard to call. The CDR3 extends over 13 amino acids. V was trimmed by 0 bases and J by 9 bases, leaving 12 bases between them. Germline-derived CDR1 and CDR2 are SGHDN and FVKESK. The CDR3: CASSQESERWQYF. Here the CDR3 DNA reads TGTGCCAGCAGCCAAGAGAGCGAACGTTGGCAGTACTTC.

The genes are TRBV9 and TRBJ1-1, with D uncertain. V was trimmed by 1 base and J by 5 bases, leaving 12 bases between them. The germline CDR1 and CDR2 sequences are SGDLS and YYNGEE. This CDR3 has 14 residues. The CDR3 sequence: CASSVTGIGTEAFF. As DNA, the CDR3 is TGTGCCAGCAGCGTAACGGGGATAGGGACTGAAGCTTTCTTT.

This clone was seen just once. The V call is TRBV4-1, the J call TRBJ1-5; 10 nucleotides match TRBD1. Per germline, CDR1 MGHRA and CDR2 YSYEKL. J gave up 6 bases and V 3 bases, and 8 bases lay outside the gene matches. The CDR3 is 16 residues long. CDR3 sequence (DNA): TGCGCCAGCAGCCACCGATTGGGGGACAGGGGTCAGCCCCAGCATTTT. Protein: CASSHRLGDRGQPQHF.

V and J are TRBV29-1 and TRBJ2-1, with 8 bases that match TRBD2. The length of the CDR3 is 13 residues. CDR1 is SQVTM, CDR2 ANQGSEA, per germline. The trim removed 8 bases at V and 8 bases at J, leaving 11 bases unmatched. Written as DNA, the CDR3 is TGCAGCACCTCCCCGGGGGGGGGCTATGAGCAGTTCTTC. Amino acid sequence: CSTSPGGGYEQFF.

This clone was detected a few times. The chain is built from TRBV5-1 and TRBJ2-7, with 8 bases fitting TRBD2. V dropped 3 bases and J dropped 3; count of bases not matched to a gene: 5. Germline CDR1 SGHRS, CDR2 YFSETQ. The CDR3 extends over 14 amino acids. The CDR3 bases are TGCGCCAGCAGCTACACTAGCGGACGCTACGAGCAGTACTTC. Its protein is CASSYTSGRYEQYF.

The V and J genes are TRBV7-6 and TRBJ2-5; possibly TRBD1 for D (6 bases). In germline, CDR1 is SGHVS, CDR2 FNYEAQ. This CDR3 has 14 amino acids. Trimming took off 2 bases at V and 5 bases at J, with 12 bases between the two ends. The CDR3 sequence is CASSLIGQGETQYF. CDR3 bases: TGTGCCAGCAGCTTAATTGGGCAGGGGGAGACCCAGTACTTC.